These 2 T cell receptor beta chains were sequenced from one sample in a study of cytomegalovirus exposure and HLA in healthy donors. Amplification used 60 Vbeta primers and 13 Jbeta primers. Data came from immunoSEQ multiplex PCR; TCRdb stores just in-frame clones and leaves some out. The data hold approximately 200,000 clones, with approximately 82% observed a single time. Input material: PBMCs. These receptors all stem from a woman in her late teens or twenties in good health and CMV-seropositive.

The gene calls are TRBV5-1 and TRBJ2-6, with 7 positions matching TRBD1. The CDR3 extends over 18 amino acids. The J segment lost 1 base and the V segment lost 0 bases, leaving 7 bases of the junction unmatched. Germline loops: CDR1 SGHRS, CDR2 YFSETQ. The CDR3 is CASSLDGTVLSGANVLTF. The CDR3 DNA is TGCGCCAGCAGCTTGGACGGGACAGTCCTATCTGGGGCCAACGTCCTGACTTTC.

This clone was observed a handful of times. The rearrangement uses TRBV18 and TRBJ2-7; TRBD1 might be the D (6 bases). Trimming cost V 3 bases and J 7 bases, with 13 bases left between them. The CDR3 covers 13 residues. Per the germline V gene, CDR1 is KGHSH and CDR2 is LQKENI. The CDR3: CASSPRQELEQYV. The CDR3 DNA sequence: TGTGCCAGCTCACCGCGACAGGAGCTGGAGCAGTACGTC.